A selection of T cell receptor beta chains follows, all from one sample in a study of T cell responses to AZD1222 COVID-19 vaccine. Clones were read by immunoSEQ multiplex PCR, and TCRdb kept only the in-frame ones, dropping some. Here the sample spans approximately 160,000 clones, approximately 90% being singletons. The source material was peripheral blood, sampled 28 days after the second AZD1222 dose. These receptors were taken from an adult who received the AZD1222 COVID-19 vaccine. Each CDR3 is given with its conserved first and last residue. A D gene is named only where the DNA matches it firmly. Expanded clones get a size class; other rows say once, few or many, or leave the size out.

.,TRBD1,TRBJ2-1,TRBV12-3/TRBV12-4,CASRDRGYNEQFF,TGTGCCAGCAGGGACAGGGGGTACAATGAGCAGTTCTTC
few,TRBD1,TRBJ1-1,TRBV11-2,CASSVGTGELEAFF,TGTGCCAGCAGCGTCGGCACAGGGGAACTTGAAGCTTTCTTT
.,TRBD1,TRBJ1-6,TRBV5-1,CASNESGGTNSPLHF,TGCGCCAGCAACGAGTCAGGGGGCACTAATTCACCCCTCCACTTT
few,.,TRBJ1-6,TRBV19,CASSSRESTLHF,TGTGCCAGTAGTTCCAGGGAGTCGACCCTCCACTTT
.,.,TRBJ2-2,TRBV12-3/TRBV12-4,CASTSGNSGELFF,TGTGCCAGCACCTCTGGGAATTCCGGGGAGCTGTTTTTT
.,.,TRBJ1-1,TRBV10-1,CASSEVRGGSEAFF,TGCGCCAGCAGTGAGGTCAGGGGCGGATCTGAAGCTTTCTTT
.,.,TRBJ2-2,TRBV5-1,CASSLFGRPGTGELFF,TGCGCCAGCAGCTTGTTCGGGAGACCTGGGACCGGGGAGCTGTTTTTT
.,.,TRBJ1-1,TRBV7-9,CASSSQRGSTEAFF,TGTGCCAGCAGCTCCCAGAGGGGGTCAACTGAAGCTTTCTTT
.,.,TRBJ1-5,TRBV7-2,CASSTRGSDNQPQHF,TGTGCCAGCAGCACCAGGGGAAGTGACAATCAGCCCCAGCATTTT
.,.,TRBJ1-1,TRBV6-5,CASSYTGTRNTEAFF,TGTGCCAGCAGTTACACCGGGACGCGGAACACTGAAGCTTTCTTT
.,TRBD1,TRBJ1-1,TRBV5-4,CASSADRAGSTEAFF,TGTGCCAGCAGCGCTGACAGGGCAGGGAGCACTGAAGCTTTCTTT
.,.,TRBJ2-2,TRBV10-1,CASSDQGRGNTGELFF,TGCGCCAGCAGTGACCAGGGGCGGGGGAACACCGGGGAGCTGTTTTTT
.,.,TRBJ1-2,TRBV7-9,CASSFGGSPANYGYTF,TGTGCCAGCAGCTTCGGCGGGAGCCCGGCTAACTATGGCTACACCTTC
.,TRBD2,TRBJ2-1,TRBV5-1,CASSLGAGGYNEQFF,TGCGCCAGCAGCTTGGGAGCGGGGGGCTACAATGAGCAGTTCTTC
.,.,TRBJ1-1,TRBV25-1,CASRRAEAFF,TGTGCCAGCAGAAGGGCTGAAGCTTTCTTT
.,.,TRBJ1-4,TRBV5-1,CASSLLGVSEKLFF,TGCGCCAGCAGCTTGTTAGGAGTATCGGAAAAACTGTTTTTT
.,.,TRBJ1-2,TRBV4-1,CASSRGGRIDYGYTF,TGCGCCAGCAGCCGTGGGGGACGGATAGACTATGGCTACACCTTC
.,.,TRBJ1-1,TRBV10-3,CAIRTGMNTEAFF,TGTGCCATCAGGACAGGTATGAACACTGAAGCTTTCTTT
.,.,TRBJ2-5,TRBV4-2,CASSQGGRETQYF,TGTGCCAGCAGCCAAGGAGGGCGCGAGACCCAGTACTTC
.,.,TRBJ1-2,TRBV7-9,CASSLARQASGYTF,TGTGCCAGCAGCTTAGCCAGACAGGCAAGTGGCTACACCTTC
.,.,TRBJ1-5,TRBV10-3,CAISDGNQPQHF,TGTGCCATCAGTGACGGCAATCAGCCCCAGCATTTT
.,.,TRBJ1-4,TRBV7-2,CASSLVGRGEKLFF,TGTGCCAGCAGCTTAGTGGGCAGGGGTGAAAAACTGTTTTTT
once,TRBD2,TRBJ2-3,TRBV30,CAWSVMGGGLNFPTDTQYF,TGTGCCTGGAGTGTTATGGGGGGGGGATTGAACTTCCCCACAGATACGCAGTATTTT
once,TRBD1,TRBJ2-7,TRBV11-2,CASSTGQGSSYEQYF,TGTGCCAGCAGCACCGGACAGGGGAGCTCCTACGAGCAGTACTTC
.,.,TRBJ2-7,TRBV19,CASSMEFSSYEQYF,TGTGCCAGTAGTATGGAATTCTCCTCCTACGAGCAGTACTTC
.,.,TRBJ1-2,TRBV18,CASSREGTNYGYTF,TGTGCCAGCTCACGGGAAGGGACCAACTATGGCTACACCTTC
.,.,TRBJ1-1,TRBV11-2,CASSLRTEAFF,TGTGCCAGCAGCTTAAGGACTGAAGCTTTCTTT
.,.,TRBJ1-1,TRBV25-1,CASSESWEAFF,TGTGCCAGCAGTGAATCCTGGGAAGCTTTCTTT
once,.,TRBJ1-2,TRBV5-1,CASSLWGGGNYGYTF,TGCGCCAGCAGCTTGTGGGGGGGCGGTAACTATGGCTACACCTTC
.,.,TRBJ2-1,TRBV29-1,CSVRNQGRNEQFF,TGCAGCGTTCGAAACCAGGGTAGGAATGAGCAGTTCTTC
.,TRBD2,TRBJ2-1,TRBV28,CASSFLSGGSHNEQFF,TGTGCCAGCAGTTTTCTTTCGGGGGGGTCGCACAATGAGCAGTTCTTC
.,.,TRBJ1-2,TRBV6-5,CASSRTGTTNYGYTF,TGTGCCAGCAGCCGAACCGGGACAACGAACTATGGCTACACCTTC
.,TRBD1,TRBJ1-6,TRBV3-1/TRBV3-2,CASSTRQGDSPLHF,TGTGCCAGCAGCACACGACAGGGAGATTCACCCCTCCACTTT
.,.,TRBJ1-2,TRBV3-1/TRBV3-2,CASSQDGQLNYGYTF,TGTGCCAGCAGCCAAGACGGACAGCTTAACTATGGCTACACCTTC
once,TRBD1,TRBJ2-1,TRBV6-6,CASSARSRTGNEQFF,TGTGCCAGCAGTGCACGGTCCAGGACAGGGAATGAGCAGTTCTTC
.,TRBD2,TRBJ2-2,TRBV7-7,CATNNGGANTGELFF,TGTGCTACCAACAACGGGGGGGCGAACACCGGGGAGCTGTTTTTT